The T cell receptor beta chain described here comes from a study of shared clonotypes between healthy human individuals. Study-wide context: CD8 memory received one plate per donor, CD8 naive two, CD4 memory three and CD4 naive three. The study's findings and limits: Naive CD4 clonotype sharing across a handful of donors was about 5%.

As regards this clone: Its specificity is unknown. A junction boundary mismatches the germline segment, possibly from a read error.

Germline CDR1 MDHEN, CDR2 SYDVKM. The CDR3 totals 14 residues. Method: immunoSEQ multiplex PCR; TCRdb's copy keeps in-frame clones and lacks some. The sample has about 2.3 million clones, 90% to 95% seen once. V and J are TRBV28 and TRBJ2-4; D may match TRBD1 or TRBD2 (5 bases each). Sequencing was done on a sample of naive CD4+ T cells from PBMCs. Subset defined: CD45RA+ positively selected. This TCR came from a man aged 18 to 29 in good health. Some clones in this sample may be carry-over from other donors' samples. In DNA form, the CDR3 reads TGTGCCAGCAGTTTAGGCGGGCTTGGGGCCATTTGGGACTTC. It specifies CASSLGGLGAIWDF.